This entry describes one TCR beta chain. Its antigen is not identified. The data belong to a study of identical twins. In TCRdb, the 5' RACE reads were re-called with MiXCR into one record per CDR3 protein. The repertoire holds 540,000 or so distinct CDR3 sequences, with under 25% as singletons. Healthy Caucasians provided all donations. This CDR3 spans 14 amino acids. The V and J ends lost 0 bases and 7 bases respectively, with 10 bases between them. CDR1 SSHAT and CDR2 FNYEAQ come from the germline V gene (reference sequence). Whole-study findings and limits: Twins shared beta out-of-frame sequences in excess, but this excess was weaker.

The sample was also linked to a second study, of yellow fever vaccine responses in identical twins.

The rearrangement joins TRBV7-7 to TRBJ2-1; TRBD2 might be the D (5 bases). The origin of this receptor is a woman between 18 and 30 years old in good health. The sequenced material came from CD4+ T cells sorted from blood. The CDR3 protein is CASSLAGAANEQFF. As DNA, the CDR3 is TGTGCCAGCAGCTTAGCGGGAGCCGCGAATGAGCAGTTCTTC. The full variable domain, its missing parts supplied by reference TRBV7-7 and TRBJ2-1, is GAGVSQSPRYKVTKRGQDVTLRCDPISSHATLYWYQQALGQGPEFLTYFNYEAQPDKSGLPSDRFSAERPEGSISTLTIQRTEQRDSAMYRCASSLAGAANEQFFGPGTRLTVL.